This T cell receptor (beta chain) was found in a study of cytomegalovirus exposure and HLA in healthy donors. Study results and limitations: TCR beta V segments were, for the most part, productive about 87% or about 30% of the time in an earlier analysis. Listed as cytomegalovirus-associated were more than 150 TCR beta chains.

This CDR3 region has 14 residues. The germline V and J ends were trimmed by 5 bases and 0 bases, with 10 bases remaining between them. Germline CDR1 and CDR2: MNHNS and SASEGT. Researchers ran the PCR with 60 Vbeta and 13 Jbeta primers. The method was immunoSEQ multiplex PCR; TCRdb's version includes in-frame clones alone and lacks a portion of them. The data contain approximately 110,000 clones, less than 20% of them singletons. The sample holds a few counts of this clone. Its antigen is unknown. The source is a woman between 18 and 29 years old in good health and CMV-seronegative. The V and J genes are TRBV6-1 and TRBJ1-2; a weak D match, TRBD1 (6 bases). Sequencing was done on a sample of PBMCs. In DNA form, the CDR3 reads TGTGCCAGCAGTTGGACAGTGTCTAACTATGGCTACACCTTC. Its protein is CASSWTVSNYGYTF.